This entry lists 15 T cell receptor beta chains sequenced from one sample in a study of cytomegalovirus exposure and HLA in healthy donors. The PCR employed 60 Vbeta primers together with 13 Jbeta primers. The protocol was immunoSEQ multiplex PCR, while the TCRdb copy is restricted to in-frame clones and leaves out a portion. Of about 120,000 clones listed, under 70% are singletons. The sequenced sample consisted of PBMCs. The source of these receptors is a man aged 18 to 29 in good health and CMV-seronegative.

The V and J genes are TRBV5-4 and TRBJ1-1, with TRBD1 matching over 9 bases. Germline lookup yields CDR1 SGHNT and CDR2 YYREEE (reference sequence). This CDR3 has 15 residues. Trimming took 0 bases from V and 2 from J; bases not matched to a gene: 2. In nucleotides, the CDR3 is TGTGCCAGCAGCTTGGGGACAGGGGCCAACACTGAAGCTTTCTTT. Its protein is CASSLGTGANTEAFF.

The chain combines TRBV6-5 with TRBJ1-2; TRBD1 might be the D (5 bases). V was shortened by 6 bases and J by 1 base, with 12 bases between the two germline ends. The germline gives CDR1 MNHEY, CDR2 SVGAGI. The CDR3 is 14 amino acids. In nucleotides, the CDR3 is TGTGCCAGCAGACCCGGGAGGGGTAACTATGGCTACACCTTC. Its translation is CASRPGRGNYGYTF.

This clone was seen a single time. This chain links TRBV27 with TRBJ1-4, with D uncertain. The V end was cut by 4 bases, the J end by 10 bases, with 16 bases between. This CDR3 has 14 amino acids. Germline V CDR1 and CDR2: MNHEY, SMNVEV (reference sequence). The CDR3 protein is CASSSSRLVGKLFF. The CDR3 region has the DNA TGTGCCAGCAGTTCGTCCCGACTGGTGGGAAAACTGTTTTTT.

The genes are TRBV29-1 and TRBJ2-7; 11 positions agree with TRBD2. The trim removed 6 bases at V and 6 bases at J, leaving 7 bases unmatched. This CDR3 has 13 amino acids. The V gene's germline CDR1 is SQVTM and CDR2 ANQGSEA. In DNA, the CDR3 is TGCAGCGTATTTAGCGGGAGGGAAGGCGAGCAGTACTTC. The encoded protein is CSVFSGREGEQYF.

The rearrangement joins TRBV28 to TRBJ2-7; no firm D call. The V gene lost 4 bases and the J gene lost 6 bases, with 16 bases spanning the gap. CDR3 length equals 14 residues. In germline, CDR1 is MDHEN, CDR2 SYDVKM. The CDR3 reads CASSSPLAPFEQYF. In nucleotides, the CDR3 is TGTGCCAGCAGTTCCCCACTCGCCCCCTTCGAGCAGTACTTC.

J is TRBJ2-3 and V is TRBV6-4; 8 bases agree with TRBD1. The CDR3 spans 16 residues. CDR1 and CDR2 from the germline V gene are MRHNA and SNTAGT. Unmatched junction bases numbered 9, after V lost 5 bases and J lost 2 bases. CDR3: CASSRQGTGNTDTQYF. The CDR3 DNA reads as TGTGCCAGCAGTAGACAGGGGACTGGAAACACAGATACGCAGTATTTT.

V is TRBV10-2 and J is TRBJ1-2, with D perhaps TRBD1 (6 bases). The CDR3 spans 16 residues. The V and J ends lost 2 bases and 3 bases respectively, with 16 bases between them. Germline lookup yields CDR1 WSHSY and CDR2 SAAADI. The CDR3 reads CASSESRGALHYGYTF. Here the CDR3 DNA reads TGCGCCAGCAGTGAGAGTCGGGGGGCTTTACACTATGGCTACACCTTC.

This rearrangement joins TRBV27 to TRBJ1-1; 7 bases agree with TRBD1. CDR1 MNHEY and CDR2 SMNVEV come from the germline V gene (reference sequence). V dropped 5 bases and J dropped 4; count of bases not matched to a gene: 4. CDR3 size: 13 residues. DNA of the CDR3: TGTGCCAGCAGTAAGACAGGGTTCACTGAAGCTTTCTTT. Its translation: CASSKTGFTEAFF.

This clone has only a few counts. The chain uses TRBV9 and TRBJ2-1, with 10 bases identical to TRBD1. With V trimmed by 3 bases and J by 7 bases, 10 bases remained unmatched. The germline CDR1 and CDR2 sequences are SGDLS and YYNGEE. The CDR3 loop spans 16 amino acids. CDR3 in DNA: TGTGCCAGCAGCGATTACCGGGACAGGGGTTCGAATGAGCAGTTCTTC. It encodes CASSDYRDRGSNEQFF.

The rearrangement uses TRBV6-6 and TRBJ2-7; 7 positions match TRBD1. CDR3 length: 14 amino acids. The J segment lost 3 bases and the V segment lost 2 bases, leaving 4 bases of the junction unmatched. CDR1 and CDR2 from the germline V gene are MNHNY and SVGAGI (reference sequence). The DNA of the CDR3 is TGTGCCAGCAGTTACAACCGGGACAGCTACGAGCAGTACTTC. It translates to CASSYNRDSYEQYF.

The CDR3 DNA is TGTGCCAGCAGTCAGACAGACGAAAAACTGTTTTTT. Translated, it gives CASSQTDEKLFF. This chain uses TRBV28 with TRBJ1-4, with D perhaps matching TRBD1 (5 bases). This CDR3 is built from 12 residues. CDR1 MDHEN and CDR2 SYDVKM come from the germline V gene. The V end was cut by 5 bases, the J end by 8 bases, with 9 bases between.

The V gene is TRBV28, the J gene TRBJ1-2, with D perhaps matching TRBD1 (6 bases). Trimming shortened V by 7 bases and J by 3 bases, and 12 bases separated the two germline ends. CDR3 size: 13 residues. Germline CDR1 MDHEN, CDR2 SYDVKM. The CDR3 coding sequence is TGTGCCAGCACCTTCGGGGGGCACTATGGCTACACCTTC. Its translation is CASTFGGHYGYTF.

This clone was seen a single time. The chain is built from TRBV6-6 and TRBJ1-4; TRBD1 matches at 8 bases. V gave up 4 bases and J gave up 8 bases; unmatched junction bases: 6. Germline V lookup: CDR1 MNHNY, CDR2 SVGAGI (reference sequence). The CDR3 is made up of 14 amino acids. CDR3 in amino acids: CASSSGTGGEKLFF. Written as DNA, the CDR3 is TGTGCCAGCAGTTCCGGGACAGGCGGAGAAAAACTGTTTTTT.

The V call is TRBV4-1, the J call TRBJ1-5; 7 bases agree with TRBD1. Germline V gene sequence: CDR1 MGHRA, CDR2 YSYEKL. After removal of 0 bases from V and 5 bases from J, the junction contained 13 bases not matched to a gene. The CDR3 length is 18 residues. DNA for the CDR3: TGCGCCAGCAGCCAAGAACCCCCCGGGGACAGCTTTGATCAGCCCCAGCATTTT. Encoded protein: CASSQEPPGDSFDQPQHF.

J is TRBJ2-5 and V is TRBV7-9; 7 bases agree with TRBD2. Trimming took 5 bases from V and 5 from J; bases not matched to a gene: 11. The CDR3 is made up of 15 amino acids. CDR1 is SEHNR, CDR2 FQNEAQ, per germline (reference sequence). Here the CDR3 DNA reads TGTGCCAGCAGCCCGACCGGGGGGTCCCCGGAGACCCAGTACTTC. Protein product: CASSPTGGSPETQYF.